This T cell receptor beta chain was sequenced during a study of shared clonotypes between healthy human individuals. Some clones are missing from TCRdb's copy, which holds only in-frame ones; the method was immunoSEQ multiplex PCR. The table includes 550,000 to 650,000 clones, about 96% detected once. Of note for this clone: Its specificity is not known.

CD45RO-negative cells were positively selected for CCR7, leaving out terminally differentiated effector memory CD45RA+ cells. Germline CDR1 and CDR2: SNHLY and FYNNEI. The CDR3 totals 17 residues. V shed 7 bases and J 0 bases; nucleotides not matched to a gene: 8. Findings and caveats of the study: In general, naive subsets displayed greater estimated richness than memory subsets did.

The sample was naive CD8+ T cells sorted from blood. This TCR derives from a woman in her thirties in good health. The chain links TRBV2 to TRBJ2-3; TRBD2 aligns across 12 bases. The CDR3 DNA reads TGTGCCAGCAACTATCGGACTAGCGGGGCTAGCACAGATACGCAGTATTTT. Its protein is CASNYRTSGASTDTQYF.